This TCR beta chain was documented in a study of siplizumab effects on memory and regulatory T cells. The protocol was immunoSEQ multiplex PCR, while the TCRdb copy is restricted to in-frame clones and leaves out a portion. In the table there are fewer than 100,000 clones, 85% to 95% of which are singletons. The CDR3 loop spans 15 amino acids. With 6 bases clipped from V and 5 bases from J, the junction kept 8 bases outside the gene matches. Germline loops: CDR1 SGHRS, CDR2 YFSETQ. What was sequenced was non-Treg CD4+ T cells sorted from blood. This chain uses TRBV5-1 with TRBJ2-7, with 13 bases identical to TRBD2. This clonotype was obtained from a human donor in good health. As DNA, the CDR3 is TGCGCCAGCACCCCGGGACTAGCGGGGACCCACGAGCAGTACTTC. It encodes CASTPGLAGTHEQYF. The full variable domain, its missing parts supplied by reference TRBV5-1 and TRBJ2-7, is KAGVTQTPRYLIKTRGQQVTLSCSPISGHRSVSWYQQTPGQGLQFLFEYFSETQRNKGNFPGRFSGRQFSNSRSEMNVSTLELGDSALYLCASTPGLAGTHEQYFGPGTRLTVT.